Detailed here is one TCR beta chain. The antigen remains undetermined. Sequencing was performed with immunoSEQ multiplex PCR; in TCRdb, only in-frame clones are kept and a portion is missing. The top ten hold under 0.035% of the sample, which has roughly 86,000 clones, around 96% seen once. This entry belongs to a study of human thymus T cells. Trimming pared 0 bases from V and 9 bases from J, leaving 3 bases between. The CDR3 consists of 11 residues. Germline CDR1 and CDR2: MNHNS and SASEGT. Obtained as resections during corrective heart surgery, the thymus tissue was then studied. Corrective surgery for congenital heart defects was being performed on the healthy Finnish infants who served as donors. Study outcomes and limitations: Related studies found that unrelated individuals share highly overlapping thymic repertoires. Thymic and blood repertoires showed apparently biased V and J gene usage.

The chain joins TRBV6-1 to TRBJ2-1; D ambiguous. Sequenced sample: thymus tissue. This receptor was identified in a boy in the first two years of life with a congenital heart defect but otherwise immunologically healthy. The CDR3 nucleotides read TGTGCCAGCAGTGAAGCTGGTGAGCAGTTCTTC. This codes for CASSEAGEQFF.